Below are 22 T cell receptor beta chains sequenced from a single sample in a study of blood T cells in healthy people across ages. A sample-barcoded 5' primer and a J-beta primer mix were used in a second PCR of about 7 to 12 cycles. TCRdb ran MiXCR on the 5' RACE reads and lists one entry per CDR3 protein. The sample holds nearly 800,000 distinct CDR3 sequences, about 25% seen once. The sample was also reused in another study, on T cells of mothers and their children.

Sequencing used blood. The receptors were gathered from a boy aged 5-17 years in good health.

This clonotype came up a few times. CDR3 bases: TGTGCCAGCAGCTTAGACCTGAAGCCAACTAATGAAAAACTGTTTTTT. It is translated as CASSLDLKPTNEKLFF. This rearrangement joins TRBV7-9 to TRBJ1-4; D is unclear. CDR3 size: 16 residues. The V end lost 1 base, the J end lost 0 bases, and 9 bases lay between the germline ends. Germline CDR1 is SEHNR and CDR2 is FQNEAQ (reference sequence).

This clonotype was seen a few times. This chain links TRBV10-3 with TRBJ2-5; the D gene is possibly TRBD2 (5 bases). V was clipped by 9 bases and J by 5 bases, with 13 bases between them. The CDR3 consists of 12 residues. Germline values: CDR1 ENHRY, CDR2 SYGVKD. The CDR3 region is CAIAGGVETQYF. DNA for the CDR3: TGTGCCATTGCGGGCGGAGTCGAGACCCAGTACTTC.

The chain carries TRBV5-1 and TRBJ2-7; D may be TRBD2 (5 bases). The CDR3 is 15 amino acids. In germline, CDR1 is SGHRS, CDR2 YFSETQ. V was pared by 0 bases and J by 4 bases, with 14 bases between. The CDR3 region has the DNA TGCGCCAGCAGCTTGGACGGGATGGGTGGTTACGAGCAGTACTTC. It yields the protein CASSLDGMGGYEQYF. The complete variable domain, with remaining parts taken from reference TRBV5-1 and TRBJ2-7, reads KAGVTQTPRYLIKTRGQQVTLSCSPISGHRSVSWYQQTPGQGLQFLFEYFSETQRNKGNFPGRFSGRQFSNSRSEMNVSTLELGDSALYLCASSLDGMGGYEQYFGPGTRLTVT.

This clonotype was recorded a few times. The chain carries TRBV6-6 and TRBJ1-1; D perhaps matches TRBD1 (5 bases). V was cut by 7 bases and J by 0 bases, with 18 bases left in between. Germline CDR1 reads MNHNY; CDR2 reads SVGAGI (reference sequence). The CDR3 has 16 amino acids. CDR3 protein: CASNQGPGRVNTEAFF. The CDR3 nucleotides read TGTGCCAGCAACCAAGGCCCGGGCAGGGTGAACACTGAAGCTTTCTTT.

This clonotype was seen only a few times. The V call is TRBV27, the J call TRBJ1-1, with 9 bases identical to TRBD1. V shed 1 base and J 5 bases; nucleotides not matched to a gene: 8. Per germline, CDR1 MNHEY and CDR2 SMNVEV (reference sequence). The CDR3 spans 16 residues. The DNA of the CDR3 is TGTGCCAGCAGTTTATTGACAGGACAGGGGAAGACTGAAGCTTTCTTT. Translation gives CASSLLTGQGKTEAFF.

This clonotype has ten or more counts. The chain joins TRBV18 to TRBJ2-1; D may correspond to TRBD1 or TRBD2 (7 bases each). V gave up 3 bases and J gave up 9 bases, with 15 bases separating them. This CDR3 is 14 amino acids long. Germline V gives CDR1 KGHSH, CDR2 LQKENI. CDR3 amino acids: CASSPRQGEGEQFF. The DNA of the CDR3 is TGTGCCAGCTCACCCCGGCAGGGGGAGGGTGAGCAGTTCTTC.

J is TRBJ2-2 and V is TRBV9, with 7 bases aligning to TRBD1. The CDR3 spans 15 residues. With V trimmed by 3 bases and J by 3 bases, 5 bases remained unmatched. The germline V gene has CDR1 SGDLS and CDR2 YYNGEE. The CDR3 DNA is TGTGCCAGCAGCGCCCGACAGGGTGACACCGGGGAGCTGTTTTTT. Translated: CASSARQGDTGELFF.

The V call is TRBV29-1, the J call TRBJ2-7; 11 bases agree with TRBD2. V lost 4 bases to trimming and J lost 5 bases; unmatched junction nucleotides: 4. The CDR3 length is 13 residues. The V gene's germline CDR1 is SQVTM and CDR2 ANQGSEA. The CDR3 sequence is CSVVLAGGHEQYF. The CDR3 coding sequence is TGCAGCGTTGTTCTAGCGGGAGGCCACGAGCAGTACTTC.

This clonotype occurred a few times. This chain connects TRBV5-1 to TRBJ2-5, with TRBD1 matching over 12 bases. TRBJ2-1 explains the end of the DNA better; the J call may be wrong. Germline CDR1 reads SGHRS; CDR2 reads YFSETQ. The CDR3 is 14 amino acids. CDR3 coding DNA: TGCGCCAGCAGTGGGACAGGGGGCCTGGATGAGCAGTTCTTC. It translates to CASSGTGGLDEQFF.

The rearrangement joins TRBV7-2 to TRBJ2-5, with a possible D match to TRBD2 (6 bases). The CDR3 length is 13 residues. The germline V and J ends were trimmed by 1 base and 7 bases, with 10 bases remaining between them. Germline CDR1 and CDR2: SGHTA and FQGNSA. CDR3 nucleotide sequence: TGTGCCAGCAGCTTAGACCGGGAGAGGACCCAGTACTTC. Translation gives CASSLDRERTQYF.

The chain is built from TRBV7-9 and TRBJ2-5, with no clear D. The germline gives CDR1 SEHNR, CDR2 FQNEAQ (reference sequence). This CDR3 comprises 12 residues. Trimming removed 3 bases from V and 6 bases from J, with 8 bases in between. The CDR3 sequence is CASSFIAQTQYF. The CDR3 DNA reads TGTGCCAGCAGCTTTATCGCGCAGACCCAGTACTTC.

This clonotype was seen a handful of times. The chain combines TRBV3-1 with TRBJ2-5, with unresolved D. The J call may not be correct, given that the DNA end is closer to TRBJ2-7. CDR1 and CDR2 (germline): LGHDT, YNNKEL (reference sequence). The CDR3 spans 13 residues. The CDR3 loop reads CASSSRSWYEQYF. The CDR3 DNA sequence: TGTGCCAGCAGCTCCCGTAGTTGGTACGAGCAGTACTTC.

The chain combines TRBV7-2 with TRBJ2-7; D remains unclear. CDR3 length equals 14 residues. Germline V gene data show CDR1 as SGHTA and CDR2 as FQGNSA. The V and J ends lost 1 base and 3 bases respectively, with 10 bases between them. For the CDR3, the DNA is TGTGCCAGCAGCTTAGAGGGCCAGTACTACGAGCAGTACTTC. This sequence encodes CASSLEGQYYEQYF.

This clonotype was observed a few times. The V and J genes are TRBV28 and TRBJ2-7, with D unresolved. The CDR3 spans 17 residues. Germline CDR1 is MDHEN and CDR2 is SYDVKM. V shed 6 bases and J shed 1 base, with 22 bases lying between them. The CDR3 reads CASSRTPKHFGSYEQYF. In nucleotides, the CDR3 is TGTGCCAGCAGCCGAACGCCAAAGCATTTTGGGTCCTACGAGCAGTACTTC.

There are a few counts of this clonotype. In DNA form, the CDR3 reads TGTGCCAGCAGCCAAGATCCAGACCAGGGAATGGCTTTCTTT. This translates into CASSQDPDQGMAFF. V and J are TRBV4-2 and TRBJ1-1; D possibly corresponds to TRBD1 (5 bases). This CDR3 spans 14 amino acids. The germline V gene has CDR1 LGHNA and CDR2 YNFKEQ. Trimming removed 0 bases at V and 11 bases at J, with 16 bases between.

This clonotype was seen a few times. The chain carries TRBV7-9 and TRBJ2-5; 8 nucleotides align to TRBD1. Germline trimming cut 6 bases from V and 3 bases from J; bases unmatched to any gene: 12. The CDR3 extends over 16 amino acids. CDR1 is SEHNR, CDR2 FQNEAQ, per germline (reference sequence). The CDR3 here is CASSDGQGGEEETQYF. DNA of the CDR3: TGTGCCAGCAGTGATGGACAGGGTGGTGAGGAAGAGACCCAGTACTTC.

J is TRBJ2-3 and V is TRBV14, with D unresolved. This CDR3 has 13 residues. Trimming stripped 6 bases from V and 2 bases from J, with 9 bases between. The germline CDR1 and CDR2 sequences are SGHDN and FVKESK. CDR3 sequence reads: CASRPRNTDTQYF. The CDR3 DNA reads as TGTGCCAGCAGACCCCGAAACACAGATACGCAGTATTTT.

The J gene is TRBJ2-1, the V gene TRBV5-1; 10 nucleotides align to TRBD1. Germline V gene sequence: CDR1 SGHRS, CDR2 YFSETQ. The CDR3 totals 15 residues. V shed 0 bases and J 6 bases; nucleotides not matched to a gene: 3. In DNA form, the CDR3 reads TGCGCCAGCAGCTTGGCCGGGACAGGGGTCAATGAGCAGTTCTTC. Its translation: CASSLAGTGVNEQFF.

This clonotype was picked up one time. J is TRBJ2-1 and V is TRBV7-9, with 7 nucleotides matching TRBD2. V shed 4 bases, J shed 4 bases, and the junction held 4 bases outside the gene matches. The length of the CDR3 is 14 residues. Germline V gene data show CDR1 as SEHNR and CDR2 as FQNEAQ (reference sequence). CDR3 nucleotides: TGTGCCAGCAGCTGGGACGGGGGGTACAATGAGCAGTTCTTC. Translation gives CASSWDGGYNEQFF.

V usage is TRBV30 and J usage is TRBJ2-2; no definite D call. Germline CDR1 GTSNPN, CDR2 SVGIG (reference sequence). Trimming took 0 bases from V and 1 from J, leaving 6 bases between them. This CDR3 comprises 14 residues. CDR3 DNA sequence: TGTGCCTGGAGTGTAGCAGTGAACACCGGGGAGCTGTTTTTT. Translation: CAWSVAVNTGELFF. Filled out from reference TRBV30 and TRBJ2-2, the complete variable domain reads SQTIHQWPATLVQPVGSPLSLECTVEGTSNPNLYWYRQAAGRGLQLLFYSVGIGQISSEVPQNLSASRPQDRQFILSSKKLLLSDSGFYLCAWSVAVNTGELFFGEGSRLTVL.

This clonotype has only a few counts. A junction boundary mismatches the germline segment, possibly from a read error. The J gene is TRBJ2-5, the V gene TRBV18; 11 bases map to TRBD2. The J call may be mistaken, given a closer DNA end match to TRBJ2-1. The CDR3 sequence is 15 residues long. Germline V gives CDR1 KGHSH, CDR2 LQKENI. Here the CDR3 reads CASSKGLAAYKEQFF. The CDR3 DNA sequence: TGTGCCAGCTCGAAGGGACTAGCGGCCTACAAGGAGCAGTTCTTC.

This clonotype has more than one count but fewer than ten. This chain uses TRBV2 with TRBJ1-2; the match to TRBD1 covers 7 bases. Germline lookup yields CDR1 SNHLY and CDR2 FYNNEI. The CDR3 spans 14 residues. J lost 7 bases, V lost 8 bases, and 13 bases had no gene match. The CDR3 region has the DNA TGTGCCAGCTCCGGTGAACAGGGGTCGGGTGGCTACACCTTC. Protein: CASSGEQGSGGYTF.